The sequence of this T cell receptor (beta chain) was determined in a study of CD8 T cells in Susac syndrome. The CDR3 sequence is 14 residues long. Germline V CDR1 and CDR2: GTSNPN, SVGIG (reference sequence). Trimming took off 8 bases at V and 1 base at J, with 15 bases between the two ends. Reverse transcription of about 0.45 to 1 ug RNA was carried out with random hexamers. TCRdb recomputed calls from the immunoSEQ multiplex PCR reads with MiXCR, one row per CDR3 protein. The data hold about 250,000 distinct CDR3 sequences, with 93% observed a single time. The sample consisted of CD4+ T cells from PBMCs. The sequence derives from a human donor with multiple sclerosis. V usage is TRBV30 and J usage is TRBJ2-1; perhaps TRBD2 as D (6 bases). The CDR3 here is CAGTGLPSYNEQFF. The CDR3 nucleotides read TGTGCCGGGACTGGCCTCCCGTCCTACAATGAGCAGTTCTTC.